This T cell receptor beta chain was profiled in a study of cytomegalovirus exposure and HLA in healthy donors. Study-level findings and limits: In vitro confirmation showed three CMV-associated chains to be CMV antigen specific.

Details on this clone: Its antigen is as yet unknown.

Researchers ran the PCR with 60 Vbeta and 13 Jbeta primers. Profiled with immunoSEQ multiplex PCR; TCRdb holds only in-frame clones, not every one. The sample holds approximately 100,000 clones; over 75% are singletons and the top ten take about 5.4%. The sequence was obtained from a woman between 18 and 29 years old in good health and CMV-seropositive. The sequenced sample consisted of PBMCs.

This chain's CDR3 is CATSRDRGAGNEQFF. The CDR3, as DNA: TGTGCCACCAGCAGGGACAGGGGGGCGGGCAATGAGCAGTTCTTC. The chain has TRBV15 and TRBJ2-1; 10 bases agree with TRBD1. Germline CDR1 reads LNHNV; CDR2 reads YYDKDF (reference sequence). This CDR3 is built from 15 residues. V gave up 3 bases and J gave up 6 bases; unmatched junction bases: 5. Variable domain in full (rest from reference TRBV15 and TRBJ2-1): DAMVIQNPRYQVTQFGKPVTLSCSQTLNHNVMYWYQQKSSQAPKLLFHYYDKDFNNEADTPDNFQSRRPNTSFCFLDIRSPGLGDTAMYLCATSRDRGAGNEQFFGPGTRLTVL.